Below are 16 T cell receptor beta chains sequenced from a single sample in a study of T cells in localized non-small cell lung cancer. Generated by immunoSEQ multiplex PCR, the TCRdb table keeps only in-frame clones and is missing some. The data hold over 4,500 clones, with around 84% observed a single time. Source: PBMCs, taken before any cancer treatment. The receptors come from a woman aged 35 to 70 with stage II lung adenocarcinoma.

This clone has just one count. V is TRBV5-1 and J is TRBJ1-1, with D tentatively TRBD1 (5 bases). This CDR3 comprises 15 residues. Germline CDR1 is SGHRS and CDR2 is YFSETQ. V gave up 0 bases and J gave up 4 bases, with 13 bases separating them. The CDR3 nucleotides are TGCGCCAGCAGCTTGGGGGCAGGGTGGGCCACTGAAGCTTTCTTT. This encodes CASSLGAGWATEAFF.

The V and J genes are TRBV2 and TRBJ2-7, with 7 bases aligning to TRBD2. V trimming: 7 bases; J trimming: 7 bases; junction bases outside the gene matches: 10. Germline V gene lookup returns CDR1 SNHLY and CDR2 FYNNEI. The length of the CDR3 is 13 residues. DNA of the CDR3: TGTGCCAGCAACGGGGGGTCCGGGAGGGAGCAGTACTTC. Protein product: CASNGGSGREQYF.

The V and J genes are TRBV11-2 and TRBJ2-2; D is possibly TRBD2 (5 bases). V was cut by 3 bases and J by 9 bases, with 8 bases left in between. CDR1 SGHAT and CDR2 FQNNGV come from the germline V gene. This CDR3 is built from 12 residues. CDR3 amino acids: CASSFRERELFF. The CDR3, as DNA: TGTGCCAGCAGCTTTAGGGAGAGGGAGCTGTTTTTT.

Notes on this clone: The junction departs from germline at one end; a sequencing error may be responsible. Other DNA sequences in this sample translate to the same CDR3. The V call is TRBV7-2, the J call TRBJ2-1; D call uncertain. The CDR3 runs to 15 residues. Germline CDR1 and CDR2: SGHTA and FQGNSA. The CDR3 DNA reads TGTGCTAGCAGCTTACTGAGCGCTATGGTCAATGAGCAGTTCTTC. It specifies CASSLLSAMVNEQFF. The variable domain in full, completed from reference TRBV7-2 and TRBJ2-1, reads GAGVSQSPSNKVTEKGKDVELRCDPISGHTALYWYRQSLGQGLEFLIYFQGNSAPDKSGLPSDRFSAERTGGSVSTLTIQRTQQEDSAVYLCASSLLSAMVNEQFFGPGTRLTVL.

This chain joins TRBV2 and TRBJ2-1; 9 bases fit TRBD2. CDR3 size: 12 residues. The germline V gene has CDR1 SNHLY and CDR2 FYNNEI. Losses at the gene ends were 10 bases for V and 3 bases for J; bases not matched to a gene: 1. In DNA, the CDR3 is TGTGCCATTAGCGGGGGCTACAATGAGCAGTTCTTC. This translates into CAISGGYNEQFF.

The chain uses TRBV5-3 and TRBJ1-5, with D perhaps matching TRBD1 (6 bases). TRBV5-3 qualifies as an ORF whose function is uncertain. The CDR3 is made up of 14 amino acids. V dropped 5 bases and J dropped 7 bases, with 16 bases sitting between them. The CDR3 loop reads CARRMQAGEQPQHF. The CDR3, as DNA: TGTGCCAGAAGAATGCAGGCAGGGGAGCAGCCCCAGCATTTT.

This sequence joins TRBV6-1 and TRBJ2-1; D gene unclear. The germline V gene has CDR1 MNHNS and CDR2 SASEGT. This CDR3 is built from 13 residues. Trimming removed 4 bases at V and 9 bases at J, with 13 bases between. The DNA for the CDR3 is TGTGCCAGCAGTGGAGACCGTCACCTTGAGCAGTTCTTC. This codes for CASSGDRHLEQFF.

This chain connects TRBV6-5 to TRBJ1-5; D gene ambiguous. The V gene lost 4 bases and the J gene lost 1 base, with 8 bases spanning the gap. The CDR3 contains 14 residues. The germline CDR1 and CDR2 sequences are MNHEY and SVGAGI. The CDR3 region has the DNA TGTGCCAGCAGTTTTGAGCAGAGCAATCAGCCCCAGCATTTT. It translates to CASSFEQSNQPQHF.

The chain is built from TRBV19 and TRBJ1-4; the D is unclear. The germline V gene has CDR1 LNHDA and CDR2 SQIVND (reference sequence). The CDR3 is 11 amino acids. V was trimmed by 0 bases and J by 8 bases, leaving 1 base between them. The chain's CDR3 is CASSIEEKLFF. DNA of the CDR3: TGTGCCAGTAGTATAGAAGAAAAACTGTTTTTT.

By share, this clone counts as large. CDR3 loop: CAWSPTSGGMQFF. The CDR3 nucleotides read TGTGCCTGGAGCCCGACTAGCGGGGGGATGCAGTTCTTC. V usage is TRBV30 and J usage is TRBJ2-1, with TRBD2 matching 13 bases. V lost 3 bases to trimming and J lost 12 bases; unmatched junction nucleotides: 5. CDR1 GTSNPN and CDR2 SVGIG come from the germline V gene (reference sequence). The CDR3 sequence is 13 residues long.

The chain's CDR3 is CASSLGHLTNTEAFF. The CDR3 DNA is TGTGCCAGCAGCTTGGGACACCTTACGAACACTGAAGCTTTCTTT. This chain uses TRBV5-5 with TRBJ1-1; no reliable D call. There are 15 residues in the CDR3. Trimming removed 0 bases from V and 1 base from J, with 10 bases in between. Germline V lookup: CDR1 SGHKS, CDR2 YYEKEE (reference sequence).

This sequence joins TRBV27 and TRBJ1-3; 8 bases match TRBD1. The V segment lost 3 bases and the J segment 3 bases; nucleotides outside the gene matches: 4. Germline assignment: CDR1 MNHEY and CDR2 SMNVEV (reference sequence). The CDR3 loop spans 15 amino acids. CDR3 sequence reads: CASSFRGQGGNTIYF. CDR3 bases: TGTGCCAGCAGTTTCAGGGGGCAGGGTGGAAACACCATATATTTT.

This CDR3 is CASSLKWTGAATIYF. The CDR3 nucleotides read TGTGCCAGCAGCTTGAAGTGGACAGGGGCGGCCACCATATATTTT. This chain links TRBV5-8 with TRBJ1-3, with 9 positions matching TRBD1. The CDR3 loop spans 15 amino acids. The V gene end was trimmed by 1 base and the J gene end by 9 bases; junction bases not matched to a gene: 8. The germline V gene encodes CDR1 SGHTS and CDR2 YDEGEE. Complete variable domain (other parts from reference TRBV5-8 and TRBJ1-3): EAGVTQSPTHLIKTRGQQATLRCSPISGHTSVYWYQQALGLGLQFLLWYDEGEERNRGNFPPRFSGRQFPNYSSELNVNALELEDSALYLCASSLKWTGAATIYFGEGSWLTVV.

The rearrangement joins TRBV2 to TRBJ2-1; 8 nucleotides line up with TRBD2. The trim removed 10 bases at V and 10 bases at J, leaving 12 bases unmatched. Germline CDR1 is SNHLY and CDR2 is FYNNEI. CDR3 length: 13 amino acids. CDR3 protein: CANQRGLRDEQFF. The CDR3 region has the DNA TGTGCCAACCAGCGGGGGCTTAGGGACGAGCAGTTCTTC. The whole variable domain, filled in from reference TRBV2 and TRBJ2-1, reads EPEVTQTPSHQVTQMGQEVILRCVPISNHLYFYWYRQILGQKVEFLVSFYNNEISEKSEIFDDQFSVERPDGSNFTLKIRSTKLEDSAMYFCANQRGLRDEQFFGPGTRLTVL.

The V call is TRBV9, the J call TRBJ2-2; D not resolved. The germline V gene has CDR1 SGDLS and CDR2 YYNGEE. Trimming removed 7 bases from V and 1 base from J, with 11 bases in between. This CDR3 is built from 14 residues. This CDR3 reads CASRGRLNTGELFF. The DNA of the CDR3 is TGTGCCAGCCGTGGGCGGTTGAACACCGGGGAGCTGTTTTTT.

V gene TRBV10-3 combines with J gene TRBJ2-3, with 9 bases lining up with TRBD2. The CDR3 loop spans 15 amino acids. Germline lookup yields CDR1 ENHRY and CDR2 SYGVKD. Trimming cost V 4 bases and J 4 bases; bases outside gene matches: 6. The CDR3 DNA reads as TGTGCCATCAGTGGGGGCGGGAGGGAGGCAGATACGCAGTATTTT. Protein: CAISGGGREADTQYF.